This TCR beta chain is drawn from a study of regulatory T cells in long-lasting Graves disease. Broader study findings: TRBV28, TRBJ1-2 and TRBJ2-5 were favored in persistent disease. Persistent Graves' patients showed a TCR diversity that was lower than that of newly diagnosed ones. Accuracy might have suffered from few samples.

This clonotype has at least ten counts. Its antigen is unknown. Arm-PCR of CDR3 regions with iRepertoire HTBI primers generated TCR beta libraries. TCRdb re-called the multiplex PCR reads through MiXCR, storing one row per CDR3 protein. This sample has 400,000 to 450,000 distinct CDR3 sequences, with roughly a quarter found just once. Trimming took 5 bases from V and 1 from J; bases not matched to a gene: 3. This CDR3 contains 15 residues. The time point: persistent/refractory GD, antithyroid drugs over 5 years with positive TRAb. The TCR library was prepared using RNA isolated from PBMCs. The material was peripheral blood mononuclear cells (PBMCs), obtained when the disease was refractory, from a patient treated with antithyroid drugs. The receptor's source is a female donor with Graves disease. This chain connects TRBV12-3 or TRBV12-4 to TRBJ2-2, with 8 nucleotides matching TRBD1. The CDR3 DNA reads TGTGCCAGCAGTAAAGGACAGGGGAACACCGGGGAGCTGTTTTTT. Translating gives CASSKGQGNTGELFF.